One and the same sample provided the 8 T cell receptor beta chains below, sequenced in a study of PD-1 blockade in classical Hodgkin lymphoma. The method was immunoSEQ multiplex PCR; TCRdb's version includes in-frame clones alone and lacks a portion of them. The repertoire has 12,000 to 15,000 clones, 65% to 85% of them found once; the top ten carry about 23%. Exposure to brentuximab vedotin varied, and each patient had relapsed following autologous stem cell transplantation. This material consisted of peripheral blood mononuclear cells (PBMCs), taken before the second cycle of nivolumab. The receptors here all came from a human donor with classical Hodgkin lymphoma.

This clone appeared once. V usage is TRBV7-9 and J usage is TRBJ1-2; D not resolved. From germline, CDR1 is SEHNR and CDR2 FQNEAQ (reference sequence). The germline V and J ends were trimmed by 3 bases and 0 bases, with 14 bases remaining between them. The CDR3 is made up of 16 amino acids. CDR3 in DNA: TGTGCCAGCAGCTTCGCCCTCGCCGACTCTAACTATGGCTACACCTTC. Translating gives CASSFALADSNYGYTF.

V gene TRBV7-8 combines with J gene TRBJ1-6; D remains unclear. This CDR3 has 14 amino acids. From germline, CDR1 is SGHVS and CDR2 FQNEAQ. Between the trimmed V and J ends, which lost 0 bases and 9 bases, there was a span of 9 bases. CDR3 region: CASSLAGSGSPLHF. In DNA form, the CDR3 reads TGTGCCAGCAGCTTAGCAGGGTCTGGTTCACCCCTCCACTTT.

V usage is TRBV5-1 and J usage is TRBJ2-5; D uncertain. The CDR3 consists of 14 residues. V gave up 4 bases and J gave up 5 bases, with 15 bases separating them. The germline gives CDR1 SGHRS, CDR2 YFSETQ. DNA of the CDR3: TGCGCCAGCAGCCCTGACACCCCCCGGGAGACCCAGTACTTC. As protein: CASSPDTPRETQYF. The full variable domain, in which reference TRBV5-1 and TRBJ2-5 provide the parts outside the CDR3, is KAGVTQTPRYLIKTRGQQVTLSCSPISGHRSVSWYQQTPGQGLQFLFEYFSETQRNKGNFPGRFSGRQFSNSRSEMNVSTLELGDSALYLCASSPDTPRETQYFGPGTRLLVL.

V gene TRBV5-6 combines with J gene TRBJ1-2; no reliable D call. Germline lookup yields CDR1 SGHDT and CDR2 YYEEEE. V was shortened by 2 bases and J by 4 bases, with 18 bases between the two germline ends. This CDR3 spans 16 amino acids. This chain's CDR3 is CASSLLVQGVGYGYTF. CDR3 nucleotides: TGTGCCAGCAGCTTATTAGTCCAAGGTGTTGGCTATGGCTACACCTTC.

The chain carries TRBV18 and TRBJ1-2; 8 nucleotides line up with TRBD1. Germline values: CDR1 KGHSH, CDR2 LQKENI. The V gene end was trimmed by 0 bases and the J gene end by 8 bases; junction bases not matched to a gene: 5. This CDR3 is 14 amino acids long. This CDR3 reads CASSPPSTGEGYTF. The DNA for the CDR3 is TGTGCCAGCTCACCACCCTCGACAGGGGAAGGCTACACCTTC. The full variable domain, with the rest looked up from reference TRBV18 and TRBJ1-2, is NAGVMQNPRHLVRRRGQEARLRCSPMKGHSHVYWYRQLPEEGLKFMVYLQKENIIDESGMPKERFSAEFPKEGPSILRIQQVVRGDSAAYFCASSPPSTGEGYTFGSGTRLTVV.

The chain links TRBV6-9 to TRBJ1-2; D may be TRBD1 (5 bases). This CDR3 contains 13 residues. Germline V CDR1 and CDR2: MNHGY, SVAAGI. V was cut by 3 bases and J by 6 bases, with 11 bases left in between. This chain's CDR3 is CASSYSREHGYTF. In DNA form, the CDR3 reads TGTGCCAGCAGTTACTCCAGGGAGCATGGCTACACCTTC.

The chain links TRBV11-2 to TRBJ1-2; tentative D call: TRBD1 (6 bases). This CDR3 is built from 15 residues. Trimming pared 0 bases from V and 3 bases from J, leaving 11 bases between. Per germline, CDR1 SGHAT and CDR2 FQNNGV. Here the CDR3 reads CASSLEWTDYYGYTF. DNA for the CDR3: TGTGCCAGCAGCTTAGAATGGACAGATTACTATGGCTACACCTTC.

The gene calls are TRBV28 and TRBJ2-7, with D possibly matching TRBD1 (6 bases). The CDR3 has 13 amino acids. Trimming left V 3 bases short and J 4 bases short, with 10 bases between. From germline, CDR1 is MDHEN and CDR2 SYDVKM. This chain's CDR3 is CASSFTGRYEQYF. The CDR3 bases are TGTGCCAGCAGTTTCACAGGGCGGTACGAGCAGTACTTC. The full variable domain, its missing parts supplied by reference TRBV28 and TRBJ2-7, is DVKVTQSSRYLVKRTGEKVFLECVQDMDHENMFWYRQDPGLGLRLIYFSYDVKMKEKGDIPEGYSVSREKKERFSLILESASTNQTSMYLCASSFTGRYEQYFGPGTRLTVT.